A single sample is the source of the 26 T cell receptor beta chains below, sequenced in a study of blood T cell repertoires in COVID-19. Repertoires were generated with immunoSEQ multiplex PCR, while TCRdb's copy carries only in-frame clones and drops some. In the table there are 400,000 to 450,000 clones, about 90% of which are singletons. The sequencing input was peripheral blood. These receptors came from a man in his late teens or twenties with COVID-19, enrolled during active disease.

V usage is TRBV5-1 and J usage is TRBJ2-7; D might be TRBD1 (6 bases). V dropped 0 bases and J dropped 10 bases, with 14 bases sitting between them. The CDR3 has 13 residues. Germline V lookup: CDR1 SGHRS, CDR2 YFSETQ. In DNA form, the CDR3 reads TGCGCCAGCAGCTTGGGGACGACGGGACATCAGTACTTC. This translates into CASSLGTTGHQYF.

The rearrangement joins TRBV2 to TRBJ1-2; 9 nucleotides agree with TRBD1. The CDR3 covers 15 residues. V gave up 2 bases and J gave up 0 bases; unmatched junction bases: 1. Germline CDR1 and CDR2: SNHLY and FYNNEI. The CDR3: CASSERTGANYGYTF. For the CDR3, the DNA is TGTGCCAGCAGTGAACGGACAGGGGCTAACTATGGCTACACCTTC.

The rearrangement links TRBV4-1 to TRBJ2-2; 15 bases fit TRBD2. The CDR3 sequence is 19 residues long. The ends lost 0 bases at V and 5 bases at J; junction bases unmatched: 7. Germline-derived CDR1 and CDR2 are MGHRA and YSYEKL. The CDR3, as DNA: TGCGCCAGCAGCCAAGATCTGCCAGGGACTAGCGGGAGGACCGGGGAGCTGTTTTTT. Translated: CASSQDLPGTSGRTGELFF.

This clone was observed a single time. This chain links TRBV12-3 or TRBV12-4 with TRBJ2-7, with unresolved D. Trimming took 3 bases from V and 3 from J, leaving 9 bases between them. The CDR3 loop spans 13 amino acids. The CDR3 here is CASSFQQSYEQYF. CDR3 bases: TGTGCCAGCAGTTTTCAACAGAGCTACGAGCAGTACTTC.

This sequence joins TRBV4-1 and TRBJ1-1, with TRBD1 matching over 7 bases. Germline CDR1 reads MGHRA; CDR2 reads YSYEKL. CDR3 length: 16 residues. The ends lost 6 bases at V and 0 bases at J; junction bases unmatched: 10. The CDR3 region is CASSPAQTGVNTEAFF. Here the CDR3 DNA reads TGCGCCAGCAGTCCCGCCCAAACAGGGGTGAACACTGAAGCTTTCTTT.

This chain links TRBV5-6 with TRBJ2-7, with 9 positions matching TRBD2. CDR1 SGHDT and CDR2 YYEEEE come from the germline V gene. Trimming cost V 0 bases and J 5 bases; bases outside gene matches: 9. The CDR3 is 16 residues long. The CDR3 DNA reads TGTGCCAGCAGCTTGGCCTTAGCGGGAGTTGTGAACGAGCAGTACTTC. This sequence encodes CASSLALAGVVNEQYF. The whole variable domain, filled in from reference TRBV5-6 and TRBJ2-7, reads DAGVTQSPTHLIKTRGQQVTLRCSPKSGHDTVSWYQQALGQGPQFIFQYYEEEERQRGNFPDRFSGHQFPNYSSELNVNALLLGDSALYLCASSLALAGVVNEQYFGPGTRLTVT.

V gene TRBV11-2 combines with J gene TRBJ2-7; D perhaps matches TRBD2 (5 bases). The germline gives CDR1 SGHAT, CDR2 FQNNGV. V was trimmed by 0 bases and J by 0 bases, leaving 6 bases between them. This CDR3 region has 14 residues. CDR3 sequence reads: CASSLERVSYEQYF. In nucleotides, the CDR3 is TGTGCCAGCAGCTTAGAGAGGGTCTCCTACGAGCAGTACTTC.

This clone was seen a few times. This rearrangement joins TRBV5-5 to TRBJ2-1; a weak D match, TRBD1 (6 bases). V lost 4 bases and J 11 bases, leaving 22 bases between the germline ends. Germline loops: CDR1 SGHKS, CDR2 YYEKEE (reference sequence). This CDR3 has 15 residues. The CDR3 loop is CASSQQTGPDKKQFF. DNA of the CDR3: TGTGCCAGCAGCCAACAAACAGGGCCCGACAAGAAGCAGTTCTTC.

The chain carries TRBV9 and TRBJ2-1, with 10 bases fitting TRBD1. Germline loops: CDR1 SGDLS, CDR2 YYNGEE. The CDR3 consists of 17 residues. V lost 3 bases and J lost 1; bases outside the gene matches: 7. CDR3 region: CASSAGTGAPSYNEQFF. Here the CDR3 DNA reads TGTGCCAGCAGCGCCGGGACAGGGGCCCCTTCCTACAATGAGCAGTTCTTC.

The chain joins TRBV3-1 (or the pseudogene TRBV3-2) to TRBJ2-7; 10 bases are a match to TRBD1. V lost 3 bases and J lost 5; bases outside the gene matches: 10. CDR1 is LGHDT and CDR2 is YNNKEL in the germline V gene (reference sequence). This CDR3 is 16 amino acids long. The CDR3 bases are TGTGCCAGCAGCCATCGACCCGGGACAGGGGACCACGAGCAGTACTTC. It specifies CASSHRPGTGDHEQYF.

The CDR3 here is CASSLGVAGGDNEQFF. Here the CDR3 DNA reads TGTGCCAGCAGCTTAGGCGTAGCGGGGGGGGACAATGAGCAGTTCTTC. The genes are TRBV11-2 and TRBJ2-1; TRBD2 matches 11 bases. In germline, CDR1 is SGHAT, CDR2 FQNNGV. The CDR3 runs 16 residues. The V segment lost 1 base and the J segment 5 bases; nucleotides outside the gene matches: 4.

The chain recombines TRBV4-2 with TRBJ2-3; maybe TRBD2 (6 bases). Germline-derived CDR1 and CDR2 are LGHNA and YNFKEQ. This CDR3 region has 15 residues. V was pared by 0 bases and J by 3 bases, with 10 bases between. The CDR3 region is CASSQDSAGTDTQYF. For the CDR3, the DNA is TGTGCCAGCAGCCAAGATTCCGCGGGGACAGATACGCAGTATTTT.

The chain combines TRBV2 with TRBJ2-2; D gene uncertain. Germline V lookup: CDR1 SNHLY, CDR2 FYNNEI. This CDR3 region has 13 residues. Trimming cost V 7 bases and J 5 bases, with 11 bases left between them. This CDR3 reads CASTTVRTGELFF. The DNA of the CDR3 is TGTGCCAGCACCACAGTTAGGACCGGGGAGCTGTTTTTT.

The chain carries TRBV18 and TRBJ2-1, with unresolved D. CDR1 is KGHSH and CDR2 is LQKENI in the germline V gene. V lost 0 bases and J lost 4, with 10 bases in between. The length of the CDR3 is 15 residues. The CDR3 protein is CASSPPVSVYNEQFF. CDR3 DNA: TGTGCCAGCTCACCACCGGTGAGCGTGTACAATGAGCAGTTCTTC.

V gene TRBV5-4 combines with J gene TRBJ1-1, with D unresolved. The CDR3 consists of 11 residues. Deletions cut 4 bases from V and 6 bases from J, with 7 bases between. Germline loops: CDR1 SGHNT, CDR2 YYREEE (reference sequence). CDR3 protein: CASSHESEAFF. The CDR3 nucleotides read TGTGCCAGCAGCCATGAGTCTGAAGCTTTCTTT.

The chain joins TRBV27 to TRBJ2-7, with 16 bases matching TRBD2. This CDR3 has 18 amino acids. Looked up from germline, CDR1 is MNHEY and CDR2 is SMNVEV (reference sequence). J was trimmed by 0 bases and V by 4 bases; bases with no gene match: 6. CDR3 protein: CASSSPGTSGGASYEQYF. The CDR3 DNA follows: TGTGCCAGCAGTTCCCCAGGGACTAGCGGGGGGGCCTCCTACGAGCAGTACTTC.

In DNA, the CDR3 is TGTGCCAGTAGTTTCCAAACAGGGGCGGCTGGAAACACCATATATTTT. Translation: CASSFQTGAAGNTIYF. The gene calls are TRBV19 and TRBJ1-3; 7 bases match TRBD1. The CDR3 runs 16 residues. CDR1 is LNHDA, CDR2 SQIVND, per germline (reference sequence). Losses at the gene ends were 5 bases for V and 2 bases for J; bases not matched to a gene: 9.

The V and J genes are TRBV18 and TRBJ2-1; 8 nucleotides line up with TRBD2. J gave up 6 bases and V 3 bases, and 7 bases lay outside the gene matches. The CDR3 is made up of 15 amino acids. The germline V gene has CDR1 KGHSH and CDR2 LQKENI. The CDR3 region has the DNA TGTGCCAGCTCACCGGGGGCGGGAGGTCTCAATGAGCAGTTCTTC. Protein product: CASSPGAGGLNEQFF.

To note about this clone: Compared with germline, one end of the junction differs, possibly owing to a read error. This chain joins TRBV6-6 and TRBJ1-1, with TRBD1 as a possible D gene (6 bases). This CDR3 is 14 amino acids long. Germline CDR1 is MNHNY and CDR2 is SVGAGI (reference sequence). CDR3 protein: CASSNQQGTTEAVF. CDR3 DNA sequence: TGTGCCAGCAGTAATCAACAGGGTACCACTGAAGCTGTCTTT.

The rearrangement joins TRBV27 to TRBJ2-4; D is unclear. V was trimmed by 2 bases and J by 6 bases, leaving 11 bases between them. Germline-derived CDR1 and CDR2 are MNHEY and SMNVEV (reference sequence). This CDR3 spans 14 amino acids. The CDR3 here is CASSLVGDGNIQYF. CDR3 nucleotides: TGTGCCAGCAGTTTAGTCGGAGATGGAAACATTCAGTACTTC.

The chain has TRBV10-1 and TRBJ2-3; 12 nucleotides align to TRBD2. The CDR3 spans 18 residues. Germline V gene lookup returns CDR1 WNHNN and CDR2 SYGVQD (reference sequence). Trimming took 0 bases from V and 6 from J; bases not matched to a gene: 10. The CDR3 spells CASSESWGLAGAPDTQYF. The CDR3, as DNA: TGCGCCAGCAGTGAGTCGTGGGGACTAGCGGGTGCTCCGGATACGCAGTATTTT.

The count of this clone is one. Relative to the germline gene, one junction end is altered; a read error may explain this. The rearrangement uses TRBV2 and TRBJ2-3; D ambiguous. CDR1 and CDR2 (germline): SNHLY, FYNNEI. CDR3 length equals 11 residues. CDR3: CATSYSDTQYF. CDR3 nucleotide sequence: TGTGCCACCAGTTACTCAGATACGCAGTATTTT.

This clone was counted between two and nine times. The CDR3 spells CASKDPRRIDAYEQYF. The CDR3 DNA sequence: TGTGCCAGCAAGGACCCAAGGAGGATTGATGCCTACGAGCAGTACTTC. The rearrangement uses TRBV21-1 and TRBJ2-7; the D call TRBD2 from the table was never checked on the DNA. TRBV21-1 is labeled a pseudogene. CDR3 length equals 16 residues.

The chain carries TRBV10-3 and TRBJ2-5; 7 nucleotides match TRBD1. J was trimmed by 2 bases and V by 7 bases; bases with no gene match: 7. From germline, CDR1 is ENHRY and CDR2 SYGVKD. The CDR3 has 14 amino acids. The CDR3 coding sequence is TGTGCCATCAATCCGACAGGGCCTCAAGAGACCCAGTACTTC. Translation: CAINPTGPQETQYF.

J is TRBJ2-2 and V is TRBV11-3; TRBD1 matches 7 bases. J was trimmed by 6 bases and V by 5 bases; bases with no gene match: 6. This CDR3 comprises 14 residues. The germline CDR1 and CDR2 sequences are SGHNT and YENEEA. As DNA, the CDR3 is TGTGCCAGCAGCAGTATAACAGGGGCCGGGGAGCTGTTTTTT. Amino acid sequence: CASSSITGAGELFF.

V is TRBV18 and J is TRBJ1-5; TRBD1 might be the D (6 bases). The germline CDR1 and CDR2 sequences are KGHSH and LQKENI. This CDR3 is built from 15 residues. V shed 3 bases and J shed 0 bases, with 9 bases lying between them. This chain's CDR3 is CASSPDSYSNQPQHF. The CDR3 nucleotides are TGTGCCAGCTCACCGGACAGCTATAGCAATCAGCCCCAGCATTTT. Filled out from reference TRBV18 and TRBJ1-5, the complete variable domain reads NAGVMQNPRHLVRRRGQEARLRCSPMKGHSHVYWYRQLPEEGLKFMVYLQKENIIDESGMPKERFSAEFPKEGPSILRIQQVVRGDSAAYFCASSPDSYSNQPQHFGDGTRLSIL.